This T cell receptor (beta chain) is from a study of early T cells in non-severe SARS-CoV-2 infection. About the research overall: Chains from this unsorted whole-blood bulk RNA could not be paired. The study, taken as a whole, reports: Matching results from VDJdb favored anti-spike CD8 responses, leaving private and CD4 specificities undetected.

Germline CDR1 MNHEY, CDR2 SMNVEV (reference sequence). This CDR3 spans 12 amino acids. V lost 5 bases to trimming and J lost 3 bases, with 8 bases between them. Individual cDNA molecules were tagged with unique molecular identifiers, the study reported. In TCRdb, the 5' RACE reads were re-called with MiXCR into one record per CDR3 protein. The table shows about 71,000 distinct CDR3 sequences, with roughly 14% occurring only once. In regard to this clonotype: As yet, its antigen is unknown.

The sample in question was whole blood, obtained at baseline. This TCR was recovered from an adult who was a healthcare worker with PCR-confirmed SARS-CoV-2 infection or an uninfected control (not recorded which). The chain carries TRBV27 and TRBJ2-7, with D perhaps given as TRBD1 or TRBD2 (5 bases each). CDR3 DNA: TGTGCCAGCAGTGGGGACGGCTACGAGCAGTACTTC. Protein: CASSGDGYEQYF.